Described below is a single T cell receptor (beta chain) sequence and its context. This entry is derived from a study of blood T cell repertoires in COVID-19. TCRdb's copy holds only in-frame clones and misses some; the assay was immunoSEQ multiplex PCR. Of roughly 230,000 clones detected, 65% to 90% appear once; the ten largest clones hold approximately 7.4%. This CDR3 comprises 15 residues. Germline values: CDR1 LNHDA, CDR2 SQIVND (reference sequence). V lost 3 bases, J lost 3 bases, and 14 bases lay in between. V and J are TRBV19 and TRBJ1-1, with unresolved D. The receptor was derived from a woman aged 45-65 years with acute or convalescent COVID-19. Material: peripheral blood. The CDR3 nucleotides read TGTGCCAGTAGTATCTCAGCAGGCGGGTACACTGAAGCTTTCTTT. It is translated as CASSISAGGYTEAFF.